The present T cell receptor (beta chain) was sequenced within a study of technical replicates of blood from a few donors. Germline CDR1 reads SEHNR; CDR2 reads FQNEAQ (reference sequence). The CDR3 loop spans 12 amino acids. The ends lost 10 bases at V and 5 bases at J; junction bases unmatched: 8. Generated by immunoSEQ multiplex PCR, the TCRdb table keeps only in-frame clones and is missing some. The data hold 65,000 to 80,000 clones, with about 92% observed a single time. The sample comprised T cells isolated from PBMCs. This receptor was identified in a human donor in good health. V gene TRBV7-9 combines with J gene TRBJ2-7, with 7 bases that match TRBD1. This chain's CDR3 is CATEEGGDEQYF. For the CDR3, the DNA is TGTGCCACCGAAGAAGGGGGCGACGAGCAGTACTTC.